The 5 T cell receptor beta chains below all came from one sample that was sequenced in a study of cytomegalovirus exposure and HLA in healthy donors. 60 Vbeta and 13 Jbeta primers were used in PCR. The data were produced by immunoSEQ multiplex PCR, yet TCRdb's version contains in-frame clones alone and is incomplete. The sample shows roughly 100,000 clones, roughly 76% of them seen only once. The sample was PBMCs. These receptors all stem from a man under 40 in good health and CMV-seropositive.

This chain connects TRBV27 to TRBJ1-2; no clear D. With 10 bases removed from V and 4 bases from J, the gap between germline ends came to 10 bases. The CDR3 consists of 11 residues. CDR1 MNHEY and CDR2 SMNVEV come from the germline V gene (reference sequence). DNA of the CDR3: TGTGCCACCCTATCAGGCTATGGCTACACCTTC. It encodes CATLSGYGYTF.

V usage is TRBV14 and J usage is TRBJ2-1; a weak D match, TRBD1 (5 bases). CDR1 and CDR2 from the germline V gene are SGHDN and FVKESK. There are 15 residues in the CDR3. Between the trimmed V and J ends, which lost 4 bases and 0 bases, there was a span of 10 bases. This CDR3 reads CASSRRQGSYNEQFF. CDR3 DNA: TGTGCCAGCAGCCGTCGGCAGGGCTCCTACAATGAGCAGTTCTTC. Variable domain in full (rest from reference TRBV14 and TRBJ2-1): EAGVTQFPSHSVIEKGQTVTLRCDPISGHDNLYWYRRVMGKEIKFLLHFVKESKQDESGMPNNRFLAERTGGTYSTLKVQPAELEDSGVYFCASSRRQGSYNEQFFGPGTRLTVL.

This clone was counted a single time. The chain joins TRBV2 to TRBJ1-4, with D uncertain. Germline CDR1 reads SNHLY; CDR2 reads FYNNEI. This CDR3 contains 14 residues. Trimming took 2 bases from V and 4 from J, leaving 8 bases between them. The CDR3 nucleotides read TGTGCCAGCAGTGAACTGGGCTATAATGAAAAACTGTTTTTT. The encoded protein is CASSELGYNEKLFF.

The genes are TRBV7-2 and TRBJ1-2, with 8 bases identical to TRBD1. Germline values: CDR1 SGHTA, CDR2 FQGNSA. The CDR3 has 17 residues. V gave up 2 bases and J gave up 6 bases; unmatched junction bases: 14. CDR3 loop: CASSLRGGQDVVNGYTF. DNA for the CDR3: TGTGCCAGCAGCTTAAGAGGGGGACAGGATGTGGTGAATGGCTACACCTTC.

This clone was found a few times. V gene TRBV5-1 combines with J gene TRBJ2-7; 9 bases are shared with TRBD1. The germline gives CDR1 SGHRS, CDR2 YFSETQ. The CDR3 extends over 14 amino acids. The V and J ends lost 2 bases and 5 bases, in that order; junction bases with no gene match: 5. The CDR3 loop is CASSLTGGGDEQYF. DNA of the CDR3: TGCGCCAGCAGCTTAACAGGGGGCGGCGACGAGCAGTACTTC.